This TCR beta chain was documented in a study of Ad26.COV2.S vaccination and SARS-CoV-2 variants. Study in general: Into the muscle, Ad26.COV2.S was dosed once or twice, 56 days apart. Regarding the study as a whole: The TCR breadth and depth analyses may have understated or missed part of the total T cell responses. Vaccinated individuals (as opposed to placebo recipients) had higher spike-specific TCR breadth.

This CDR3 is built from 18 residues. Trimming removed 3 bases from V and 4 bases from J, with 21 bases in between. Per the germline V gene, CDR1 is MDHEN and CDR2 is SYDVKM. Clones were sequenced by immunoSEQ multiplex PCR, and TCRdb holds only the in-frame ones, with some missing. The table shows 350,000 to 500,000 clones, with roughly 87% occurring only once. This clone was counted between two and nine times. Its antigen remains unidentified. The sample's treatment: around 19 received Ad26.COV2.S at low or high dose, single or two shots; several received placebo; per-sample allocation not given. All samples were drawn on day 63, counting from the first vaccine or placebo injection. As its vector, the vaccine had Ad26, which expressed Wuhan-strain SARS-CoV-2 spike.

The sample here was peripheral blood, taken in a trial of Ad26.COV2.S vaccine versus placebo. V is TRBV28 and J is TRBJ2-2; D perhaps matches TRBD2 (6 bases). The sequence derives from a person aged 18-65 years who received the Ad26.COV2.S COVID-19 vaccine or a placebo. The CDR3 nucleotides are TGTGCCAGCAGTTTTATGGGGTTCTCTAGCGTGGGCACCGGGGAGCTGTTTTTT. Its translation is CASSFMGFSSVGTGELFF. The variable domain in full, completed from reference TRBV28 and TRBJ2-2, reads DVKVTQSSRYLVKRTGEKVFLECVQDMDHENMFWYRQDPGLGLRLIYFSYDVKMKEKGDIPEGYSVSREKKERFSLILESASTNQTSMYLCASSFMGFSSVGTGELFFGEGSRLTVL.